The 19 T cell receptor beta chains below all came from one sample that was sequenced in a study of metastatic and nonmetastatic thyroid tumors. Until they underwent thyroid surgery, no patient had received any treatment. TCRdb re-called the PCR reads with MiXCR. The table lists about 93,000 clones, roughly an eighth of them singletons. The specimen was blood. The receptors come from a female donor with papillary thyroid cancer or a benign thyroid nodule (not recorded which). Some clones in this sample may be carry-over from other donors' samples.

At least ten counts were recorded for this clone. Other DNA sequences within the sample encode an identical CDR3. The genes are TRBV20-1 and TRBJ1-2, with D uncertain. Trimming removed 6 bases from V and 13 bases from J, with 9 bases in between. Germline CDR1 DFQATT, CDR2 SNEGSKA (reference sequence). The CDR3 is 8 amino acids. The CDR3: CSADSLTF. Written as DNA, the CDR3 is TGCAGTGCAGACTCCCTCACCTTC.

The V call is TRBV3-1, the J call TRBJ2-5; 9 nucleotides align to TRBD2. Germline V lookup: CDR1 LGHDT, CDR2 YNNKEL (reference sequence). The CDR3 totals 16 residues. V lost 7 bases, J lost 2 bases, and 11 bases stayed unmatched. CDR3 in amino acids: CASIRGGRAGQETQYF. CDR3 sequence (DNA): TGTGCCAGCATCCGGGGCGGGAGGGCAGGGCAAGAGACCCAGTACTTC.

This clone was counted many times. The chain links TRBV28 to TRBJ2-5; 8 nucleotides align to TRBD1. With V trimmed by 4 bases and J by 2 bases, 3 bases remained unmatched. The CDR3 spans 14 residues. Germline V gives CDR1 MDHEN, CDR2 SYDVKM. The CDR3 protein is CASSSWTGQETQYF. CDR3 nucleotides: TGTGCCAGCAGTTCCTGGACAGGGCAAGAGACCCAGTACTTC.

As regards this clone: Compared with germline, one end of the junction differs, possibly owing to a read error. The rearrangement links TRBV30 to TRBJ1-6, with 10 nucleotides matching TRBD1. Germline CDR1 and CDR2: GTSNPN and SVGIG (reference sequence). This CDR3 spans 15 amino acids. CDR3 sequence reads: CAWRGQGFSNSHLNF. DNA of the CDR3: TGTGCCTGGAGGGGACAGGGGTTCAGTAATTCACACCTCAACTTT.

At least ten counts were recorded for this clone. The J gene is TRBJ1-2, the V gene TRBV3-1; maybe TRBD1 (5 bases). In germline, CDR1 is LGHDT, CDR2 YNNKEL (reference sequence). Trimming took 1 base from V and 7 from J, leaving 13 bases between them. This CDR3 spans 14 amino acids. CDR3 in DNA: TGTGCCAGCAGCCAAGGGGGGGGAGGGCCTGGCTACACCTTC. Translating it yields CASSQGGGGPGYTF.

On this clone itself: Since a much larger clone is just one base distant, this may be a read error. The chain recombines TRBV28 with TRBJ2-7, with unresolved D. The V gene's germline CDR1 is MDHEN and CDR2 SYDVKM. The CDR3 contains 11 residues. V lost 6 bases, J lost 6 bases, and 9 bases lay in between. The CDR3 DNA sequence: TGTGCCAGCAGCAATATGTTCGAGCAGTACTTC. It encodes CASSNMFEQYF.

This clone was counted between two and nine times. A much bigger clone sits one base away, suggesting this may be a read error. This sequence joins TRBV6-5 and TRBJ2-5, with no clear D. The CDR3 is 12 residues long. Trimming removed 0 bases at V and 7 bases at J, with 6 bases between. In germline, CDR1 is MNHEY, CDR2 SVGAGI. The CDR3 spells CASSYSFVTQYF. DNA of the CDR3: TGTGCCAGCAGTTACTCGTTCGTGACCCAGTACTTC.

In this sample, this clone turned up many times. The chain recombines TRBV9 with TRBJ2-7, with 7 bases aligning to TRBD2. Germline CDR1 and CDR2: SGDLS and YYNGEE. V shed 2 bases and J 4 bases; nucleotides not matched to a gene: 6. This CDR3 spans 14 amino acids. The CDR3 region has the DNA TGTGCCAGCAGCGTTGGGCGGGAGAGTTACGAGCAGTACTTC. It codes for CASSVGRESYEQYF.

This clone was seen ten or more times. This rearrangement joins TRBV6-2 or TRBV6-3 to TRBJ2-1; D not resolved. The ends were cut back, 5 bases at V and 0 bases at J, with 8 bases in the middle. The germline gives CDR1 MNHEY, CDR2 SVGEGT. The CDR3 is 14 residues long. CDR3 sequence (DNA): TGTGCCAGCAGTCCTTTTTCCTCCTACAATGAGCAGTTCTTC. This translates into CASSPFSSYNEQFF.

The table lists this clone with many counts. The CDR3: CASSPGQGNQPQHF. The CDR3 DNA follows: TGTGCCAGCAGCCCCGGACAGGGTAATCAGCCCCAGCATTTT. The chain couples TRBV5-5 to TRBJ1-5, with 8 bases matching TRBD1. The CDR3 contains 14 residues. The germline gives CDR1 SGHKS, CDR2 YYEKEE (reference sequence). V shed 4 bases, J shed 4 bases, and the junction held 4 bases outside the gene matches.

This clone was counted ten times or more. The chain links TRBV5-1 to TRBJ2-5; weak D call: TRBD1 (6 bases). CDR1 SGHRS and CDR2 YFSETQ come from the germline V gene. Between the trimmed V and J ends, which lost 4 bases and 5 bases, there was a span of 21 bases. The length of the CDR3 is 16 residues. CDR3: CASSPDWRPQGETQYF. Written as DNA, the CDR3 is TGCGCCAGCAGCCCGGATTGGAGACCTCAGGGGGAGACCCAGTACTTC.

This clone was seen at least ten times. V gene TRBV11-1 combines with J gene TRBJ1-2, with D possibly matching TRBD1 (5 bases). The CDR3 has 16 amino acids. Germline loops: CDR1 SGHAT, CDR2 FQDESV (reference sequence). Deletions cut 5 bases from V and 6 bases from J, with 22 bases between. CDR3 amino acids: CASSPPGTGQRDGYTF. The CDR3 DNA reads TGTGCCAGCAGCCCACCGGGAACAGGCCAAAGAGATGGCTACACCTTC.

In this sample, this clone turned up many times. The chain has TRBV6-2 or TRBV6-3 and TRBJ2-7; 10 positions agree with TRBD2. Germline values: CDR1 MNHEY, CDR2 SVGEGT. Unmatched junction bases numbered 8, after V lost 6 bases and J lost 3 bases. This CDR3 contains 15 residues. The DNA of the CDR3 is TGTGCCAGCAGCCCCGCTCCTAGCGGGAGCTACGAGCAGTACTTC. This gives the protein CASSPAPSGSYEQYF.

In this sample, this clone turned up a few times. The chain uses TRBV28 and TRBJ1-5, with D possibly matching TRBD1 (5 bases). This CDR3 is 14 amino acids long. Per the germline V gene, CDR1 is MDHEN and CDR2 is SYDVKM. V was pared by 7 bases and J by 6 bases, with 16 bases between. CDR3 in DNA: TGTGCCAGCACGCTAGGGGCTTTTATTCAGCCCCAGCATTTT. It specifies CASTLGAFIQPQHF.

Many counts were recorded for this clone. The chain employs TRBV7-6 and TRBJ2-7; TRBD1 agrees at 8 bases. Germline loops: CDR1 SGHVS, CDR2 FNYEAQ. This CDR3 contains 15 residues. The V and J ends lost 3 bases and 5 bases, in that order; junction bases with no gene match: 9. The CDR3 DNA reads TGTGCCAGCAGCTTGGGCGTAGGACAGGGAGACGAGCAGTACTTC. This codes for CASSLGVGQGDEQYF.

This clone was found a few times. A much larger clone lies a single base off, so this may be a read error. The rearrangement links TRBV20-1 to TRBJ2-5; no firm D call. CDR1 and CDR2 (germline): DFQATT, SNEGSKA (reference sequence). The CDR3 consists of 13 residues. The CDR3 loop is CSAGDARKETQYF. In DNA form, the CDR3 reads TGCAGTGCTGGAGATGCCAGAAAAGAGACCCAGTACTTC.

In its sample, this clone was seen many times. This chain uses TRBV2 with TRBJ2-3; unclear D gene. CDR1 is SNHLY, CDR2 FYNNEI, per germline. The CDR3 covers 12 residues. Trimming took 6 bases from V and 4 from J, leaving 8 bases between them. The CDR3 DNA reads TGTGCCAGCAGCCCCTGGGCAGATACGCAGTATTTT. It codes for CASSPWADTQYF.

In the case of this clone: Just one base apart from a much larger clone, this may be a read error. The gene calls are TRBV20-1 and TRBJ2-7, with TRBD2 identical over 10 bases. The V and J ends lost 7 bases and 4 bases, in that order; junction bases with no gene match: 7. Germline assignment: CDR1 DFQATT and CDR2 SNEGSKA (reference sequence). The CDR3 sequence is 13 residues long. DNA for the CDR3: TGCAGTGTAACTAGCGGGATTGTTTACGAGCAGTACTTC. Translation: CSVTSGIVYEQYF.

This clone appeared many times. One end of the junction varies from germline; a read error may be responsible. The V gene is TRBV7-2, the J gene TRBJ2-7, with 11 bases matching TRBD2. The CDR3 is made up of 14 amino acids. Germline CDR1 and CDR2: SGHTA and FQGNSA. The CDR3 DNA is TGTGCCAGCAGCCTAGGTACTAGCGGGAGTCAGTGGTTTTTC. It specifies CASSLGTSGSQWFF.